A selection of T cell receptor beta chains follows, all from one sample in a study of T cell repertoires in cytomegalovirus infection. TCRdb reprocessed the reads via MiXCR and lists one record per CDR3 protein. The table shows 450,000 to 600,000 distinct CDR3 sequences, with 30% to 40% occurring only once. Their antigen targets remain unknown. The specimen was cultured PBMCs, collected from culture after CMV antigen stimulation. The source is a human donor in good health (CMV status not recorded). Some clones in this sample may be carry-over from other donors' samples. CDR3s include the opening cysteine and the closing phenylalanine or tryptophan. D genes are given only for firm matches. Clone size is shown for a subset of rows, as once, few, many or a class of expanded clone.

d_call j_call v_call clone_size cdr3_nt cdr3_aa
TRBD1 TRBJ2-3 TRBV20-1 - TGCAGTGCCATCGGGACAGGCACAGATACGCAGTATTTT CSAIGTGTDTQYF
- TRBJ2-2 TRBV24-1 few TGTGCCACGGCCAAACTAGACGCTAACACCGGGGAGCTGTTTTTT CATAKLDANTGELFF
- TRBJ2-3 TRBV7-8 many TGTGCCAGCAGCTTAAGATCGGGACATCGGTTGAGTGCAGATACGCAGTATTTT CASSLRSGHRLSADTQYF
TRBD1 TRBJ1-6 TRBV20-1 few TGCAGTGCTAGAGATCTCATCGGACAGGGGATTTCACCCCTCCACTTT CSARDLIGQGISPLHF
- TRBJ2-2 TRBV4-3 - TGCGCCAGCAGCCAAGATCACAGGAACACCGGGGAGCTGTTTTTT CASSQDHRNTGELFF
TRBD1 TRBJ2-5 TRBV5-5 - TGTGCCAGCAGCTTGCAGGGGGCCCTGATCGCGACCCAGTACTTC CASSLQGALIATQYF
- TRBJ1-5 TRBV20-1 - TGCAGTGCTGCACAGGGAGGGAGTCAGCCCCAGCATTTT CSAAQGGSQPQHF
- TRBJ2-2 TRBV19 many TGTGCCAGTAGGAGGGGTACCGGGGAGCTGTTTTTT CASRRGTGELFF
- TRBJ2-1 TRBV3-1 few TGTGCCAGCAGCCAAGGATCCCCTACGGGAGCCGGCAATGAGCAGTTCTTC CASSQGSPTGAGNEQFF
TRBD2 TRBJ2-1 TRBV27 few TGTGCCAGCAGCCTTTGGACTAGCGGAACCAATGAGCAGTTCTTC CASSLWTSGTNEQFF
- TRBJ1-6 TRBV7-2 few TGTGCCAGCAGCTTACAGCCCGGCCCCAATTCACCCCTCCACTTT CASSLQPGPNSPLHF
- TRBJ1-1 TRBV7-2 - TGTGCCAGCAGCTTAGACGGGTGGGGGAGGGGGAACACTGAAGCTTTCTTT CASSLDGWGRGNTEAFF